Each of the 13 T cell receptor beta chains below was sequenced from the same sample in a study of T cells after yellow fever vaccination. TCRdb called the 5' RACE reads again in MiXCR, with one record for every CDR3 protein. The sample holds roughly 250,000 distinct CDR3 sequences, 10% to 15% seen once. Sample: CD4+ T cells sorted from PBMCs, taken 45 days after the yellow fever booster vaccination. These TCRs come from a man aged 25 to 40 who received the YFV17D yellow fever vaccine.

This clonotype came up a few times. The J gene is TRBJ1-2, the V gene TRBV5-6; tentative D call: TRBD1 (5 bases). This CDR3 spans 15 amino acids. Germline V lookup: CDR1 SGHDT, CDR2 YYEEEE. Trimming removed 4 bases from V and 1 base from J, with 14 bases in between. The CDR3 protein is CASSRGHAINYGYTF. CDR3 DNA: TGTGCCAGCAGCCGCGGACACGCCATTAACTATGGCTACACCTTC.

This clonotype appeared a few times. Written as DNA, the CDR3 is TGTGCCAGCAGTTCCCTAGCCGGGCTGAGGAATGAGCAGTTCTTC. Amino acids: CASSSLAGLRNEQFF. The chain links TRBV12-3 or TRBV12-4 to TRBJ2-1, with a tentative D call TRBD2 (5 bases). This CDR3 contains 15 residues. Trimming stripped 4 bases from V and 7 bases from J, with 17 bases between.

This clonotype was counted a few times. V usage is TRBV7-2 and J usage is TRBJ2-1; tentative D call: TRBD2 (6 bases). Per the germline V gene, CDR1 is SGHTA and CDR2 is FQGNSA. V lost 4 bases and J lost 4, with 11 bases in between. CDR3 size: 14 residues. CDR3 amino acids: CASSSGLLYNEQFF. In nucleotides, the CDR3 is TGTGCCAGCAGCTCGGGACTTCTATACAATGAGCAGTTCTTC.

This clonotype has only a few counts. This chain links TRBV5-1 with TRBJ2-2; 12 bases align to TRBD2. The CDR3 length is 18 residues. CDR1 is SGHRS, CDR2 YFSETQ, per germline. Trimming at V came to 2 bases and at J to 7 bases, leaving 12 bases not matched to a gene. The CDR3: CASSFTVTSGSTLGELFF. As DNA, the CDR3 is TGCGCCAGCAGCTTTACCGTGACTAGCGGGAGTACTCTCGGGGAGCTGTTTTTT.

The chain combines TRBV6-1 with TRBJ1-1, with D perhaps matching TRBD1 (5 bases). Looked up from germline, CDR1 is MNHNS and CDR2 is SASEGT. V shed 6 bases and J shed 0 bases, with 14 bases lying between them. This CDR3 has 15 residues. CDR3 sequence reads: CASSRQTPLNTEAFF. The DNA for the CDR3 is TGTGCCAGCAGCCGACAGACACCCTTGAACACTGAAGCTTTCTTT.

CDR3 loop: CASSLDVGTPQFF. DNA of the CDR3: TGTGCCAGCAGCTTGGATGTTGGGACTCCACAGTTCTTC. The V call is TRBV5-4, the J call TRBJ2-1, with D possibly being TRBD2 (6 bases). Deletions cut 0 bases from V and 13 bases from J, with 14 bases between. CDR1 and CDR2 (germline): SGHNT, YYREEE (reference sequence). The CDR3 is made up of 13 amino acids.

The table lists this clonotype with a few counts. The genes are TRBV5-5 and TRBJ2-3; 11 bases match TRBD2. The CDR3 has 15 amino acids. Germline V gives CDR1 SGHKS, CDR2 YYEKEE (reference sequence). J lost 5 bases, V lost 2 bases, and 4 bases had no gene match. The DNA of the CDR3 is TGTGCCAGCAGCTTAACCGGGACTAGCGGAGATACGCAGTATTTT. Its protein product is CASSLTGTSGDTQYF. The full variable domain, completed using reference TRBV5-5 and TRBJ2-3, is DAGVTQSPTHLIKTRGQQVTLRCSPISGHKSVSWYQQVLGQGPQFIFQYYEKEERGRGNFPDRFSARQFPNYSSELNVNALLLGDSALYLCASSLTGTSGDTQYFGPGTRLTVL.

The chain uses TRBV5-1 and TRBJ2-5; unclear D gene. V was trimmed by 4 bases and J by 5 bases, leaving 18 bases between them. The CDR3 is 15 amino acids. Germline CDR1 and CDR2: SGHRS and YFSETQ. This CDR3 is CASSTGSRSGETQYF. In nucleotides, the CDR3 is TGCGCCAGCAGCACCGGATCCAGGTCTGGCGAGACCCAGTACTTC.

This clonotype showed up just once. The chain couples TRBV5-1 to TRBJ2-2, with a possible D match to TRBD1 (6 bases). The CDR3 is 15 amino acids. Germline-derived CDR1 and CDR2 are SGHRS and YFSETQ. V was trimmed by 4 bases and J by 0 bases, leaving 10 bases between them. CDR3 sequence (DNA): TGCGCCAGCAGCCCCGGGACACCGAACACCGGGGAGCTGTTTTTT. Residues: CASSPGTPNTGELFF. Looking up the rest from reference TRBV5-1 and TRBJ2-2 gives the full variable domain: KAGVTQTPRYLIKTRGQQVTLSCSPISGHRSVSWYQQTPGQGLQFLFEYFSETQRNKGNFPGRFSGRQFSNSRSEMNVSTLELGDSALYLCASSPGTPNTGELFFGEGSRLTVL.

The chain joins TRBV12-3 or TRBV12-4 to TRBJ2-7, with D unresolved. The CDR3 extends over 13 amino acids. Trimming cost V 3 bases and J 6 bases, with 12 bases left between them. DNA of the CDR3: TGTGCCAGCAGTTTTAACGGAGTCCTCGAGCAGTACTTC. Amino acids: CASSFNGVLEQYF.

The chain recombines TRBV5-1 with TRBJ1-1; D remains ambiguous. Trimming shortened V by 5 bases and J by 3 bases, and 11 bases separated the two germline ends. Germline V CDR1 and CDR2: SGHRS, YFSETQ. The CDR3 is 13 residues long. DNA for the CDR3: TGCGCCAGCAGAGTGACCGGGGACACTGAAGCTTTCTTT. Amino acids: CASRVTGDTEAFF.

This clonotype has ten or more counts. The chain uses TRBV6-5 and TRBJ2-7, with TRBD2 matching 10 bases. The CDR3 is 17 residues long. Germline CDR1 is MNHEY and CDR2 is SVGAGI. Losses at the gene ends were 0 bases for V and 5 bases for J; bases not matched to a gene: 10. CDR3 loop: CASSYSVFTSGTHEQYF. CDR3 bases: TGTGCCAGCAGTTACTCCGTATTTACTAGCGGGACCCACGAGCAGTACTTC.

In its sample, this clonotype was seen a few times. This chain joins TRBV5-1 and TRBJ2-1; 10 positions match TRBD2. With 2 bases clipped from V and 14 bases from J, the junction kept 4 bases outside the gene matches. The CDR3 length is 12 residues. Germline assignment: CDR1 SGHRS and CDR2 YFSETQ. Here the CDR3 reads CASSLESGREFF. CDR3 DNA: TGCGCCAGCAGCTTAGAAAGCGGGAGGGAGTTCTTC. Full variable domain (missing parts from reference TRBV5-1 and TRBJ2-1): KAGVTQTPRYLIKTRGQQVTLSCSPISGHRSVSWYQQTPGQGLQFLFEYFSETQRNKGNFPGRFSGRQFSNSRSEMNVSTLELGDSALYLCASSLESGREFFGPGTRLTVL.